This T cell receptor (beta chain) is drawn from a study of blood T cell repertoires in COVID-19. Background on the study: Both acute and convalescent COVID-19 samples were obtained from the United States, Italy and Spain. From T cells, B-cell-depleted T cells, or PBMCs came the material, which was cDNA or gDNA.

Original processing methods: Estimation of nucleated cell counts relied on the amplification of reference gene primers. Profiled with immunoSEQ multiplex PCR; TCRdb holds only in-frame clones, not every one. The D gene and trimming were derived from the DNA, and the V and J assignments and clone size from that table. The sample holds about 330,000 clones, roughly 90% seen once. Trimming took 4 bases from V and 8 from J, leaving 17 bases between them. The CDR3 is 15 amino acids. Per germline, CDR1 SGHVS and CDR2 FQNEAQ. V gene TRBV7-8 combines with J gene TRBJ1-4, with D possibly TRBD1 on 5 matching bases. The sample was peripheral blood. The sequence was obtained from a man younger than 35 who had recovered from COVID-19. The CDR3 bases are TGTGCCAGCAGCTCCGGCGGGGGGGAATGGGAAAAACTGTTTTTT. This sequence encodes CASSSGGGEWEKLFF.